These 18 T cell receptor beta chains were all obtained from the same sample, sequenced in a study of cytomegalovirus exposure and HLA in healthy donors (dated by TCRdb to 2017 to 2019). Library preparation was by the immunoSEQ multiplex PCR assay. For the multiplex PCR, a mixture combining 60 forward primers for TCR Vbeta segments and 13 reverse primers for TCR Jbeta segments was used. The table was pulled from immuneACCESS by TCRdb, which kept in-frame rearrangements only. Such tables lose some clones; where checked, under half of the loss comes from unresolved V genes, and the rest has no known cause. The sample table shows some 200,000 clones, and approximately 70% are seen once. The ten largest clones take up less than 3% of the sample. Sequencing was performed on PBMCs. These receptors were obtained from a man aged 40-49 years in good health and CMV-seropositive.

This chain's CDR3 is CASSQGGANTGELFF. CDR3 coding DNA: TGCGCCAGCAGCCAAGGCGGCGCGAACACCGGGGAGCTGTTTTTT. This chain joins TRBV4-3 and TRBJ2-2, with D unresolved. The CDR3 spans 15 residues. Trimming pared 1 base from V and 0 bases from J, leaving 6 bases between. Germline V lookup: CDR1 LGHNA, CDR2 YSLEER.

The J gene is TRBJ2-3, the V gene TRBV7-2; 10 positions agree with TRBD2. The CDR3 runs to 15 residues. With V trimmed by 5 bases and J by 5 bases, 7 bases remained unmatched. The germline V gene has CDR1 SGHTA and CDR2 FQGNSA. The CDR3 region has the DNA TGTGCCAGCAGCCGCAGCGGGGGGGCCGAAGATACGCAGTATTTT. It translates to CASSRSGGAEDTQYF.

There are a few counts of this clone. The gene calls are TRBV7-9 and TRBJ1-2; tentatively, D is TRBD1 (5 bases). The germline V gene encodes CDR1 SEHNR and CDR2 FQNEAQ (reference sequence). This CDR3 has 12 residues. The ends were cut back, 3 bases at V and 8 bases at J, with 10 bases in the middle. The CDR3 nucleotides are TGTGCCAGCAGCTTGAGCCAGGGAGGCTACACCTTC. This codes for CASSLSQGGYTF.

The chain joins TRBV4-1 to TRBJ2-5, with 11 positions matching TRBD2. V was clipped by 4 bases and J by 6 bases; unmatched bases: 10. Per germline, CDR1 MGHRA and CDR2 YSYEKL. This CDR3 is built from 16 residues. CDR3 amino acids: CASSPRLSGGAQTQYF. DNA of the CDR3: TGCGCCAGCAGCCCTCGCCTTAGCGGGGGGGCGCAGACCCAGTACTTC.

The V and J genes are TRBV2 and TRBJ1-6; 12 bases match TRBD1. After removal of 6 bases from V and 6 bases from J, the junction contained 6 bases not matched to a gene. This CDR3 region has 16 residues. Germline CDR1 SNHLY, CDR2 FYNNEI. CDR3 protein: CASRKGTGGLNSPLHF. The CDR3 coding sequence is TGTGCCAGCAGGAAAGGGACAGGGGGCCTTAATTCACCCCTCCACTTT.

This chain links TRBV4-2 with TRBJ2-3; 10 nucleotides line up with TRBD2. Germline loops: CDR1 LGHNA, CDR2 YNFKEQ. J was trimmed by 6 bases and V by 0 bases; bases with no gene match: 3. CDR3 size: 15 residues. The CDR3 DNA sequence: TGTGCCAGCAGCCAAGAGAGTAGCGGGGGGGATACGCAGTATTTT. This sequence encodes CASSQESSGGDTQYF.

This clone was observed a single time. The gene calls are TRBV4-1 and TRBJ1-4; tentative D call: TRBD1 (5 bases). The CDR3 covers 14 residues. The germline gives CDR1 MGHRA, CDR2 YSYEKL. Trimming removed 0 bases from V and 6 bases from J, with 8 bases in between. The CDR3 DNA follows: TGCGCCAGCAGCCAAGAGGTCAGGGATGAAAAACTGTTTTTT. This translates into CASSQEVRDEKLFF.

This chain links TRBV29-1 with TRBJ1-4; tentatively, D is TRBD1 (6 bases). The CDR3 covers 14 residues. V was trimmed by 8 bases and J by 5 bases, leaving 18 bases between them. CDR1 and CDR2 (germline): SQVTM, ANQGSEA. This CDR3 reads CSSRRQVENEKLFF. The CDR3 nucleotides read TGCAGCTCCCGAAGACAGGTTGAGAATGAAAAACTGTTTTTT.

The chain recombines TRBV5-4 with TRBJ2-7; D gene ambiguous. This CDR3 is 13 amino acids long. V was pared by 0 bases and J by 1 base, with 5 bases between. Looked up from germline, CDR1 is SGHNT and CDR2 is YYREEE (reference sequence). CDR3 nucleotides: TGTGCCAGCAGCTTGGACGGGTCCTACGAGCAGTACTTC. Translation gives CASSLDGSYEQYF.

The rearrangement links TRBV21-1 to TRBJ2-1; TRBD2 reflects the table's D call only, with no check against the DNA. TRBV21-1 is a known pseudogene. The CDR3 is 16 residues long. The CDR3 nucleotides are TGTGCCTGCTCGGGGGTGGGTTGGTGGTCGCCCAATGAGCAGTTCTTC. It yields the protein CACSGVGWWSPNEQFF.

CDR3 DNA sequence: TGTGCCAGCAGCTATGGACACCAGAACACTGAAGCTTTCTTT. Translation gives CASSYGHQNTEAFF. V gene TRBV11-2 combines with J gene TRBJ1-1; perhaps TRBD1 as D (5 bases). The V and J ends lost 4 bases and 1 base respectively, with 10 bases between them. The CDR3 length is 14 residues. Germline V CDR1 and CDR2: SGHAT, FQNNGV.

V usage is TRBV19 and J usage is TRBJ1-2; D is undetermined. V lost 3 bases to trimming and J lost 0 bases, with 8 bases between them. Germline V lookup: CDR1 LNHDA, CDR2 SQIVND (reference sequence). This CDR3 region has 14 residues. This chain's CDR3 is CASSIGQANYGYTF. The DNA for the CDR3 is TGTGCCAGTAGTATTGGGCAGGCTAACTATGGCTACACCTTC.

This sequence joins TRBV7-6 and TRBJ1-1, with a tentative D call TRBD1 (6 bases). The ends were cut back, 5 bases at V and 5 bases at J, with 12 bases in the middle. Germline lookup yields CDR1 SGHVS and CDR2 FNYEAQ. The CDR3 loop spans 13 amino acids. The CDR3 DNA reads TGTGCCAGCAGCCCCGCAACAGGGACTGAAGCTTTCTTT. Amino acids: CASSPATGTEAFF.

CDR3 residues: CASSLDGQTTKEQYF. Written as DNA, the CDR3 is TGCGCCAGCAGCTTGGACGGACAGACTACGAAGGAGCAGTACTTC. This chain uses TRBV5-1 with TRBJ2-7; D perhaps matches TRBD1 (6 bases). This CDR3 is 15 amino acids long. Germline loops: CDR1 SGHRS, CDR2 YFSETQ. V was cut by 0 bases and J by 7 bases, with 17 bases left in between. Combining the CDR3 with reference TRBV5-1 and TRBJ2-7 gives the whole variable domain KAGVTQTPRYLIKTRGQQVTLSCSPISGHRSVSWYQQTPGQGLQFLFEYFSETQRNKGNFPGRFSGRQFSNSRSEMNVSTLELGDSALYLCASSLDGQTTKEQYFGPGTRLTVT.

This clone was seen once. Distinct nucleotide sequences in the sample also encode this CDR3. Here the CDR3 reads CASSEGLAGGQDTQYF. As DNA, the CDR3 is TGTGCCAGCAGTGAAGGGCTAGCGGGGGGGCAGGATACGCAGTATTTT. The chain is built from TRBV2 and TRBJ2-3; 12 bases map to TRBD2. The CDR3 is made up of 16 amino acids. Losses at the gene ends were 1 base for V and 6 bases for J; bases not matched to a gene: 5. Germline V gene data show CDR1 as SNHLY and CDR2 as FYNNEI.

The chain couples TRBV7-9 to TRBJ2-1, with TRBD2 matching over 12 bases. The germline CDR1 and CDR2 sequences are SEHNR and FQNEAQ (reference sequence). The CDR3 spans 15 residues. After removal of 2 bases from V and 8 bases from J, the junction contained 4 bases not matched to a gene. CDR3 in DNA: TGTGCCAGCAGCTTACTAGCGGGGGGGCTCTATGAGCAGTTCTTC. Amino acids: CASSLLAGGLYEQFF.

This clone has a handful of counts. This chain uses TRBV7-9 with TRBJ2-5; possibly TRBD1 for D (5 bases). Trimming stripped 5 bases from V and 10 bases from J, with 17 bases between. CDR3 length equals 13 residues. Germline-derived CDR1 and CDR2 are SEHNR and FQNEAQ (reference sequence). The CDR3 loop is CASSVGQGFIQYF. The CDR3 bases are TGTGCCAGCAGCGTAGGGCAGGGATTCATCCAGTACTTC.

The chain carries TRBV6-1 and TRBJ2-7; TRBD1 might be the D (5 bases). Trimming removed 0 bases at V and 3 bases at J, with 12 bases between. The CDR3 spans 15 residues. Germline V gene sequence: CDR1 MNHNS, CDR2 SASEGT. CDR3 sequence: CASSEAHRQIYEQYF. CDR3 sequence (DNA): TGTGCCAGCAGTGAAGCCCACAGACAGATCTACGAGCAGTACTTC.